A selection of T cell receptor beta chains follows, all from one sample in a study of T-cell reconstitution after alpha-beta-depleted transplantation in children. Each CDR3 protein is one row after TCRdb ran MiXCR on the PCR reads. The table records about 100,000 distinct CDR3 sequences, 5% to 7% of them present only once. Source: PBMCs, mostly from graft donor cells, taken 360 days after TCRalphabeta/CD19-depleted stem cell transplant. These receptors were obtained from a male patient aged 2 to 9 who had a stem cell transplant for acute lymphoblastic leukemia, so the T cells may come from the graft donor. CDR3s include the opening cysteine and the closing phenylalanine or tryptophan. The D gene is left open where the match is weak. Size is stated for part of the rows, as once, few or many counts, or as a class when the clone is expanded.

TRBJ2-1 . TRBV6-5 many CASSLDSDNEQFF TGTGCCAGCAGTTTGGACAGTGACAATGAGCAGTTCTTC
TRBJ2-5 . TRBV6-2/TRBV6-3 many CASSFVRRIRETQYF TGTGCCAGCAGTTTTGTCCGGCGGATTAGGGAGACCCAGTACTTC
TRBJ2-1 . TRBV29-1 many CSVEVGGGGNEQFF TGCAGCGTTGAAGTGGGAGGGGGCGGGAATGAGCAGTTCTTC
TRBJ2-1 . TRBV2 . CATKSRVYNEQFF TGTGCCACCAAGTCCCGGGTTTACAATGAGCAGTTCTTC
TRBJ2-2 . TRBV27 many CASSLNEGDSNTGELFF TGTGCCAGCAGTTTAAATGAGGGGGATTCGAACACCGGGGAGCTGTTTTTT
TRBJ2-7 . TRBV7-8 many CASSASPTRVYEQYF TGTGCCAGCAGCGCATCCCCTACTCGGGTCTACGAGCAGTACTTC
TRBJ2-7 TRBD1 TRBV28 . CASSSFPGTGGDLTYEQYF TGTGCCAGCAGTTCTTTCCCCGGGACAGGGGGCGATTTAACCTACGAGCAGTACTTC
TRBJ2-7 . TRBV27 . CASSLGGPDQYF TGTGCCAGCAGTTTAGGAGGGCCTGATCAGTACTTC
TRBJ2-7 . TRBV9 . CASSVGGVGNEQYF TGTGCCAGCAGCGTAGGTGGGGTAGGAAACGAGCAGTACTTC
TRBJ2-1 . TRBV4-2 many CASTSGNEQFF TGTGCCAGCACTTCGGGCAATGAGCAGTTCTTC
TRBJ2-7 . TRBV11-2 . CASSQPEGLSYEQYF TGTGCCAGCAGCCAACCCGAGGGACTTTCCTACGAGCAGTACTTC
TRBJ2-3 . TRBV28 many CASNKMGTMAQYF TGTGCCAGCAATAAAATGGGGACAATGGCGCAGTATTTT
TRBJ2-1 . TRBV7-8 many CASSLRANNEQFF TGTGCCAGCAGCCTTAGAGCAAACAATGAGCAGTTCTTC
TRBJ1-2 . TRBV29-1 . CSVLGALNYGYTF TGCAGCGTTTTAGGGGCCCTTAACTATGGCTACACCTTC
TRBJ2-1 TRBD2 TRBV5-1 many CASSRLSGVIDNEQFF TGCGCCAGCAGCAGGCTCAGCGGGGTTATAGACAATGAGCAGTTCTTC
TRBJ2-5 . TRBV20-1 few CSAREGGETQYF TGCAGTGCTAGAGAGGGTGGAGAGACCCAGTACTTC
TRBJ1-2 . TRBV5-1 many CASSLVLGNHYGYTF TGCGCCAGCAGCTTGGTTCTGGGGAATCACTATGGCTACACCTTC
TRBJ2-7 . TRBV9 many CASSVGVSSYEQYF TGTGCCAGCAGCGTAGGGGTCAGCTCCTACGAGCAGTACTTC
TRBJ1-1 . TRBV25-1 few CASSEGGVLDTYMNTEAFF TGTGCCAGCAGTGAAGGGGGCGTTTTGGACACTTACATGAACACTGAAGCTTTCTTT
TRBJ2-3 . TRBV2 . CASSEVASVSSTDTQYF TGTGCCAGCAGTGAAGTAGCTAGCGTCTCTAGCACAGATACGCAGTATTTT